This TCR beta chain comes out of a study of T cells in Graves' hyperthyroidism and ophthalmopathy. The CDR3 regions of TCR beta were amplified from RNA transcripts. Initially, a first-round RT-PCR of the TCR CDR3 employed the HTBI primer set. TCRdb analysed the multiplex PCR reads with MiXCR anew, one entry per CDR3 protein. This sample has hundreds of thousands of distinct CDR3 sequences, with around 13% found just once. The table lists this clonotype with many counts. The antigen is undetermined. Germline CDR1 and CDR2: MDHEN and SYDVKM. After removal of 4 bases from V and 2 bases from J, the junction contained 13 bases not matched to a gene. The CDR3 extends over 17 amino acids. Study-wide results and caveats: It was a median 6.5 months before onset that the model predicted ophthalmopathy.

This chain joins TRBV28 and TRBJ2-7; 8 positions agree with TRBD2. This TCR derives from a woman younger than 35 with Graves' hyperthyroidism. The material sequenced was blood. The CDR3 DNA reads TGTGCCAGCAGTTCAAACACCGGGACTAGGAAACCCTACGAGCAGTACTTC. It yields the protein CASSSNTGTRKPYEQYF.